These T cell receptor beta chains were read from a single sample in a study of T-cell reconstitution after alpha-beta-depleted transplantation in children. TCRdb reanalysed the PCR reads using MiXCR and keeps one entry per CDR3 protein. Of approximately 590,000 distinct CDR3 sequences listed, about 11% are singletons. This specimen consisted of PBMCs from the stem cell graft donor, obtained from the stem cell graft. The receptors here all came from a human donor who donated a stem cell graft to a child with acute myeloid leukemia. Both conserved end residues are part of each CDR3. A clone size is listed for some rows: how often the clone was seen (once, few, many), or a class if it is expanded.

j_call v_call clone_size cdr3_length cdr3_aa
TRBJ2-3 TRBV5-6 many 15 CASSLEIEATDTQYF
TRBJ2-3 TRBV7-2 once 14 CASSSTSGRPSLYF
TRBJ1-1 TRBV6-1 NA 12 CASSAGGPEAFF
TRBJ2-5 TRBV12-3/TRBV12-4 few 14 CASSLGRAEETQYF
TRBJ2-2 TRBV20-1 NA 17 CCARGGLAGTNTGELFF
TRBJ2-5 TRBV20-1 NA 17 CSARDYGLAGVDETQYF
TRBJ2-3 TRBV2 many 15 CASLGRDGRTDTQYF
TRBJ1-4 TRBV28 many 16 CASKKTGTATNEKLFF
TRBJ1-2 TRBV5-1 NA 15 CASSLDRGTNYGYTF
TRBJ1-5 TRBV29-1 NA 17 CSATITRTGDSNQPQHF
TRBJ1-2 TRBV30 few 13 CAWSPSGFYGYTF
TRBJ2-7 TRBV5-8 NA 14 CASSFPRQPYEQYF
TRBJ1-1 TRBV7-9 NA 11 CASSTDRVAFF
TRBJ2-7 TRBV29-1 many 14 CSVAEAGSSYEQYF
TRBJ2-5 TRBV20-1 many 16 CSARDPRAEYQETQYF
TRBJ2-1 TRBV7-3 few 16 CASSPTGLSPNNEQFF
TRBJ2-5 TRBV12-3/TRBV12-4 NA 12 CASSYREGTQYF
TRBJ2-2 TRBV7-3 few 16 CASSPGLAGTTGELFF
TRBJ2-1 TRBV2 many 16 CASTRLAGGSGNEQFF
TRBJ2-7 TRBV6-2/TRBV6-3 NA 16 CASSYPLAGGSYEQYF
TRBJ2-1 TRBV5-1 NA 14 CASSLLAGPDEQFF
TRBJ2-1 TRBV5-1 NA 15 CASSLGGTGPQEQFF
TRBJ2-5 TRBV20-1 NA 18 CSARVPAGSTEAKETQYF
TRBJ2-7 TRBV18 many 14 CASSPGTGAYEQYF
TRBJ2-7 TRBV12-3/TRBV12-4 few 14 CASRVSGRVYEQYF
TRBJ1-2 TRBV10-3 many 12 CAISGRSYGYTF
TRBJ2-1 TRBV18 few 16 CASSPTGTKTNSEQFF
TRBJ2-1 TRBV7-3 once 17 CASSSLTRRDYNNEQFF
TRBJ2-7 TRBV12-3/TRBV12-4 NA 14 CASSLRRGPAEQYF